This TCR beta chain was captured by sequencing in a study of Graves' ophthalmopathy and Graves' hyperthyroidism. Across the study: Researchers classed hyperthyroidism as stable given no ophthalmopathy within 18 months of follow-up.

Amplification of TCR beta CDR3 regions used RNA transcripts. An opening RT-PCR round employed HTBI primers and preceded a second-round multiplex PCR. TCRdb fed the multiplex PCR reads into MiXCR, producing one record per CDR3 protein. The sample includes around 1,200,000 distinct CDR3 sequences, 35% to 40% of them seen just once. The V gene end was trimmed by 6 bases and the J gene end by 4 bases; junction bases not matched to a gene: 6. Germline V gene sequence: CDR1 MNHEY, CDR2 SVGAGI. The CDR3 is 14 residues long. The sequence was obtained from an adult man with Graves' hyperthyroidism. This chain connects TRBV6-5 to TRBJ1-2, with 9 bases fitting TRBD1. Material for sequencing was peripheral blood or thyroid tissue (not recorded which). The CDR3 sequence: CASSWTGVGYGYTF. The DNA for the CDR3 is TGTGCCAGCAGCTGGACAGGGGTCGGCTATGGCTACACCTTC.